This T cell receptor beta chain was identified during a study of shared clonotypes between healthy human individuals. TCRdb keeps only in-frame clones here, not all; method: immunoSEQ multiplex PCR. The sample has approximately 2.1 million clones, 90% to 95% seen once. V lost 5 bases and J lost 5, with 9 bases in between. Germline V gene sequence: CDR1 SNHLY, CDR2 FYNNEI. CDR3 length equals 12 residues. This clone was observed once. This sequence joins TRBV2 and TRBJ1-1; tentative D call: TRBD1 (5 bases). The origin of this receptor is a man younger than 35 in good health. Some clones in this sample may be carry-over from other donors' samples. Sequencing was done on a sample of naive CD4+ T cells from PBMCs. As for subset: CD45RA+ positively selected. The CDR3 DNA follows: TGTGCCAGCAGTTTCGGGGGGACTGAAGCTTTCTTT. Protein product: CASSFGGTEAFF.